This T cell receptor beta chain was sequenced in a study of CD8 T cells in ankylosing spondylitis. General study findings and limits: Clones linked with disease were CD8+ and fairly uncommon in the peripheral blood.

This clonotype has ten or more counts. Its specificity is not known. The CDR3 has 15 residues. V lost 4 bases to trimming and J lost 5 bases, with 18 bases between them. CDR1 is SGHDT, CDR2 YYEEEE, per germline. TCRdb recomputed calls from the 5' RACE reads with MiXCR, one row per CDR3 protein. The sample holds 200,000 to 250,000 distinct CDR3 sequences; roughly 10% are singletons and the top ten take over 20%. The sequence was collected from a male donor with ankylosing spondylitis or in good health (not recorded which). Sequencing input: blood, either unsorted or a sorted T cell fraction (not recorded which). The chain links TRBV5-6 to TRBJ2-5; D call uncertain. CDR3 region: CASSPGFGVDETQYF. CDR3 DNA: TGTGCCAGCAGCCCCGGTTTTGGGGTGGATGAGACCCAGTACTTC.